This entry concerns a single T cell receptor beta chain. Its antigen is currently unknown. This sample is part of a study of cytomegalovirus exposure and HLA in healthy donors. Overall study: Early on, a data release was issued that held roughly 84 million unique TCRs from HLA-typed donors.

In the PCR, 60 Vbeta and 13 Jbeta primers were used. Method: immunoSEQ multiplex PCR; TCRdb's copy keeps in-frame clones and lacks some. The table has around 200,000 clones, 60% to 80% seen once. General observations from the study: It was fewer than 200 TCR beta chains that were listed as cytomegalovirus-associated.

The CDR3 loop spans 13 amino acids. Germline V gene sequence: CDR1 LNHDA, CDR2 SQIVND (reference sequence). V lost 1 base to trimming and J lost 9 bases, with 12 bases between them. This TCR derives from a man aged 18 to 29 in good health and CMV-seronegative. Sequenced: PBMCs. The chain combines TRBV19 with TRBJ1-1; D remains unclear. Here the CDR3 reads CASSIGGEAQAFF. The CDR3, as DNA: TGTGCCAGTAGTATAGGTGGAGAGGCGCAAGCTTTCTTT. The full variable domain, rest sourced from reference TRBV19 and TRBJ1-1, is DGGITQSPKYLFRKEGQNVTLSCEQNLNHDAMYWYRQDPGQGLRLIYYSQIVNDFQKGDIAEGYSVSREKKESFPLTVTSAQKNPTAFYLCASSIGGEAQAFFGQGTRLTVV.